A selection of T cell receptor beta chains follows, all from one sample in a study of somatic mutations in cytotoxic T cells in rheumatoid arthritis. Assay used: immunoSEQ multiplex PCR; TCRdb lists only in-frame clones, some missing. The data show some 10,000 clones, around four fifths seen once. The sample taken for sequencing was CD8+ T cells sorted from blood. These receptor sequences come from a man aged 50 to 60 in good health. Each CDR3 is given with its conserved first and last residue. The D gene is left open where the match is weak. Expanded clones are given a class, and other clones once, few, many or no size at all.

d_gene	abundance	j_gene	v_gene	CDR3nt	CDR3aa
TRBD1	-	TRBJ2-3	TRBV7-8	TGTGCCAGCCTCTACAGGGGGTTCACAGATACGCAGTATTTT	CASLYRGFTDTQYF
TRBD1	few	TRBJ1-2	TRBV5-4	TGTGCCAGCCACGCAAAGGGGACAGAAAAGTATGGCTACACCTTC	CASHAKGTEKYGYTF
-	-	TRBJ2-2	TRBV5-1	TGCGCCAGCAGCTTGGGGATGCTAGGTCCCGGGGAGCTGTTTTTT	CASSLGMLGPGELFF
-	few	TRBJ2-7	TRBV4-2	TGTGCCAGCAGCCAAGCTTCGGACGAGCAGTACTTC	CASSQASDEQYF
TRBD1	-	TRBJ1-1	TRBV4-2	TGTGCCAGCAGCCCCAGACAGGGGGGAAACACTGAAGCTTTCTTT	CASSPRQGGNTEAFF
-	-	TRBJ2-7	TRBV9	TGTGCCAGCAGCGTCGGAGTATTGGGAGACTACGAGCAGTACTTC	CASSVGVLGDYEQYF
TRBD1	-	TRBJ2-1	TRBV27	TGTGCCAGCAGCCAACAGGGGGCCCCCTTTGGAGTCTATGAGCAGTTCTTC	CASSQQGAPFGVYEQFF
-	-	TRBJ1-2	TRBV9	TGTGCCAGCAGCCCGGGGGGATCTGTTAACTATGGCTACACCTTC	CASSPGGSVNYGYTF
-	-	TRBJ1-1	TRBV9	TGTGCCAGCAGCCCACAGAACACTGAAGCTTTCTTT	CASSPQNTEAFF
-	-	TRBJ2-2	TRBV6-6	TGTGCCAGCTTAGTCCAAAACACCGGGGAGCTGTTTTTT	CASLVQNTGELFF
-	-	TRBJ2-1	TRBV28	TGTGCCAGCGAGCCTGACATGCTAGCCAATGAGCAGTTCTTC	CASEPDMLANEQFF
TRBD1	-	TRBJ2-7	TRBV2	TGTGCCAGCAGCGAGACAGGGAGAGGATCCTACGAGCAGTACTTC	CASSETGRGSYEQYF
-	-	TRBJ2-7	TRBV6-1	TGTGCCAGCAGTGAAGTATGGGGGCGGGAGCAGTACTTC	CASSEVWGREQYF
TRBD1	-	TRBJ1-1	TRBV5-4	TGTGCCAGCAGTTTTTCACAGGGGATGAACACTGAAGCTTTCTTT	CASSFSQGMNTEAFF
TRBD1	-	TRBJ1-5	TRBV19	TGTGCCACCCATAATAGCCCCGGGACAGGGAGATTACAGCCCCAGCATTTT	CATHNSPGTGRLQPQHF
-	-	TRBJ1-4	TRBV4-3	TGCGCCAGCAGCCTAGAACCGGGAGCAACTAATGAAAAACTGTTTTTT	CASSLEPGATNEKLFF
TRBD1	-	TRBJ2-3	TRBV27	TGTGCCAGCAGCGACAGGGGGCTTTGGACAGATACGCAGTATTTT	CASSDRGLWTDTQYF
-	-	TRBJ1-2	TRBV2	TGTGCCACCCTGGGCCCCTATGGCTACACCTTC	CATLGPYGYTF
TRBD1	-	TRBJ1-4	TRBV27	TGTGCCAGCAGTTTAGGTTGGACAGGGATAGATGAAAAACTGTTTTTT	CASSLGWTGIDEKLFF
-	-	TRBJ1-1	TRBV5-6	TGTGCCAGCAGCTTTTTAGGTCGTTGGAGGACTGAAGCTTTCTTT	CASSFLGRWRTEAFF
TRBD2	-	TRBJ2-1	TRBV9	TGTGCCAGCAGCGTAGCCGGGACTAGTGGCCATGAGCAGTTCTTC	CASSVAGTSGHEQFF
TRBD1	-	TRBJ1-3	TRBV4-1	TGCGCCAGCAGCCCACCCCGGACAGGGTCTGGAAACACCACATATTTT	CASSPPRTGSGNTTYF
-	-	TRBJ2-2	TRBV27	TGTGCCAGCAGTTTAGGGGCGGCGAACACCGGGGAGCTGTTTTTT	CASSLGAANTGELFF
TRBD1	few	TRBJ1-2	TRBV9	TGTGCCAGCTGGGACAGGGTTGATGGCTACACCTTC	CASWDRVDGYTF
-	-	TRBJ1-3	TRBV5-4	TGTGCCAGCAGCTTGGGAGCCTCTGGAAACACCATATATTTT	CASSLGASGNTIYF
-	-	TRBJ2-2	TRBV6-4	TGTGCCAGCAGTGATAATGGAGAGAACACCGGGGAGCTGTTTTTT	CASSDNGENTGELFF
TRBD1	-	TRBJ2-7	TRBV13	TGTGCCAGCAGCCCTGGGGACAGACCCTACGAGCAGTACTTC	CASSPGDRPYEQYF
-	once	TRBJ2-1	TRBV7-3	TGTGCCAGCAGCTTAGTAGGAGACAATGAGCAGTTCTTC	CASSLVGDNEQFF
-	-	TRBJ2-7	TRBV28	TGTGCCAGCAGTTTTCTTGCCTACGAGCAGTACTTC	CASSFLAYEQYF
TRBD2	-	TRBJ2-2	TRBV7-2	TGTGCCAGCAGCGCACCCTTAGCGGGAGGGCCCACCGGGGAGCTGTTTTTT	CASSAPLAGGPTGELFF
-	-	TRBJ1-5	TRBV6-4	TGTGCCAGCAATCTCACAGAGAGAAATCAGCCCCAGCATTTT	CASNLTERNQPQHF
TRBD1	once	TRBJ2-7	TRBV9	TGTGCCAGCGGGACAGGGGGCTACGAGCAGTACTTC	CASGTGGYEQYF
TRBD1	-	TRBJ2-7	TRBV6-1	TGTGCCAGCAGTGAAGCAAGGGGGCCCACCTACGAGCAGTACTTC	CASSEARGPTYEQYF
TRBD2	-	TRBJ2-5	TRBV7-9	TGTGCCAGCAGCTTTGACAGCGGGGGGGCCTCGGAGACCCAGTACTTC	CASSFDSGGASETQYF
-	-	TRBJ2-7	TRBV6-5	TGTGCCAGCAGTTCCGGACTAGGGGGTGGCGAGCAGTACTTC	CASSSGLGGGEQYF
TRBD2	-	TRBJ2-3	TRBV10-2	TGCGCCAGCAGAGGACTAGCGGGGGGGCCGAGTCTACGCACAGATACGCAGTATTTT	CASRGLAGGPSLRTDTQYF
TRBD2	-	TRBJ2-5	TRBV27	TGTGCCAGCAGTCCCAGCGGGAGATTCGGCGAGACCCAGTACTTC	CASSPSGRFGETQYF
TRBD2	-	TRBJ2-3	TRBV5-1	TGCGCCAGCAGCTTGGATGGGCTAGCGGGAGCACCCCCCACAGATACGCAGTATTTT	CASSLDGLAGAPPTDTQYF
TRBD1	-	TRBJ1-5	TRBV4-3	TGCGCCAGCAGCCAAGACCTAGGGGGCCGCCAGCCCCAGCATTTT	CASSQDLGGRQPQHF
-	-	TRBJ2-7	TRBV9	TGTGCCAGCGGCCACGAGCAGTACTTC	CASGHEQYF
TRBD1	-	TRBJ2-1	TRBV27	TGTGCCAGCAGACCGGGACAGGGGATGTCGGACTCCTACAATGAGCAGTTCTTC	CASRPGQGMSDSYNEQFF
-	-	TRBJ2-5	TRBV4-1	TGCGCCAGCAGCCGGAGGGATTTGGAGACCCAGTACTTC	CASSRRDLETQYF
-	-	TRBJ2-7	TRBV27	TGTGCCAGCAGTTTAGGGTCAGGGTTATCCTACGAGCAGTACTTC	CASSLGSGLSYEQYF
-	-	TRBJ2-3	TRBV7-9	TGTGCCAGCAGCCAAGGGGGAGATACGCAGTATTTT	CASSQGGDTQYF
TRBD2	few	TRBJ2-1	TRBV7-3	TGTGCCAGCAGCTTAGGGGGCGGACTAGCGGGGAACCCATTCACCGCCTACAATGAGCAGTTCTTC	CASSLGGGLAGNPFTAYNEQFF
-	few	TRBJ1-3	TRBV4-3	TGCGCCAGCAGCCAAGATTCGGGGGTCTCTGGAAACACCATATATTTT	CASSQDSGVSGNTIYF
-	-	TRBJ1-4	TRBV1	TGCACCAGCAGCCAAGCTGCTCAGGGATCGAGCTCCCGCGAAAAACTGTTTTTT	CTSSQAAQGSSSREKLFF
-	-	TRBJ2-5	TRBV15	TGTGCCACCAGCAGATGGACAGTAGAAGAGACCCAGTACTTC	CATSRWTVEETQYF
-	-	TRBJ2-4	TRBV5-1	TGCGCCAGCAGCTTGGGGGGACTGCCCGAGGTCGGAAAAAACATTCAGTACTTC	CASSLGGLPEVGKNIQYF
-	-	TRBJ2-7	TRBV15	TGTGCCACCAGCAGAGGTCAGGGTGCCTACGAGCAGTACTTC	CATSRGQGAYEQYF
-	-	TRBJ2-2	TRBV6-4	TGTGCCAGCAGGAGGGGGGGCGACACCGGGGAGCTGTTTTTT	CASRRGGDTGELFF
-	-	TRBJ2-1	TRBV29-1	TGCAGCGTACCCCCCAGTGGCCTAGCAAATGAGCAGTTCTTC	CSVPPSGLANEQFF
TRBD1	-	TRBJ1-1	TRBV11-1	TGTGCCAGCCGAGGGACAGGGGTTACTGAAGCTTTCTTT	CASRGTGVTEAFF
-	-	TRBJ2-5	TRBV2	TGTGCCAGCAGTGGCTCCGGACAGCGACGAGAGACCCAGTACTTC	CASSGSGQRRETQYF
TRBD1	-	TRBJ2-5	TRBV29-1	TGCAGCGTTGAAGATCTGACAGGGAAAGAGACCCAGTACTTC	CSVEDLTGKETQYF
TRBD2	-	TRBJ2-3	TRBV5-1	TGCGCCAGCAGCTTATTAGCGGGATCTACGGATTTT	CASSLLAGSTDF